What follows are 18 T cell receptor beta chains derived from one specimen sequenced in a study of T cells in Graves' hyperthyroidism and ophthalmopathy. RNA transcripts provided the source from which TCR beta CDR3 regions were amplified. HTBI primers were used for first-round RT-PCR of the TCR CDR3. TCRdb reprocessed the multiplex PCR reads with MiXCR, giving one entry per CDR3 protein. The sample consists of 300,000 or so distinct CDR3 sequences, approximately 22% of them appearing once. The sample comprised blood. The origin of the receptors is a woman aged 45-59 years with Graves' hyperthyroidism.

Many counts were recorded for this clonotype. J is TRBJ1-1 and V is TRBV12-3 or TRBV12-4; 7 nucleotides align to TRBD1. V lost 1 base and J lost 6; bases outside the gene matches: 5. The CDR3 consists of 14 residues. CDR3 nucleotide sequence: TGTGCCAGCAGTTTAGGGACAGGAACATCTGAAGCTTTCTTT. Protein product: CASSLGTGTSEAFF.

The table lists this clonotype with many counts. The chain couples TRBV2 to TRBJ2-7; the match to TRBD2 covers 7 bases. V trimming: 7 bases; J trimming: 2 bases; junction bases outside the gene matches: 11. The CDR3 spans 15 residues. Germline V lookup: CDR1 SNHLY, CDR2 FYNNEI. The CDR3 DNA is TGTGCCAGCACTCGGGAGCGGGAAAGGACCTACGAGCAGTACTTC. It encodes CASTRERERTYEQYF.

This clonotype was seen repeatedly, ten times or more. The V call is TRBV7-9, the J call TRBJ2-7; 9 bases line up with TRBD1. The CDR3 is 15 residues long. CDR1 and CDR2 (germline): SEHNR, FQNEAQ (reference sequence). After removal of 5 bases from V and 2 bases from J, the junction contained 7 bases not matched to a gene. The chain's CDR3 is CASSGQGRRAYEQYF. CDR3 DNA: TGTGCCAGCAGCGGACAGGGGCGGAGGGCCTACGAGCAGTACTTC.

The chain uses TRBV6-4 and TRBJ2-7, with 10 bases identical to TRBD2. The CDR3 extends over 15 amino acids. The V gene end was trimmed by 8 bases and the J gene end by 4 bases; junction bases not matched to a gene: 11. The V gene's germline CDR1 is MRHNA and CDR2 SNTAGT. The CDR3 DNA sequence: TGTGCCAGCTCCGCGGATCTAGCGGGAGCTTACGAGCAGTACTTC. Protein: CASSADLAGAYEQYF.

This clonotype occurred a few times. The chain combines TRBV10-3 with TRBJ1-2, with D hard to call. V lost 7 bases and J lost 6, with 12 bases in between. Germline V gene lookup returns CDR1 ENHRY and CDR2 SYGVKD. This CDR3 contains 12 residues. CDR3 loop: CAINHSNDGYTF. CDR3 sequence (DNA): TGTGCCATCAACCACTCGAACGATGGCTACACCTTC.

The chain joins TRBV5-5 to TRBJ1-1; D is unresolved. This CDR3 has 14 amino acids. Trimming shortened V by 5 bases and J by 5 bases, and 16 bases separated the two germline ends. CDR1 is SGHKS, CDR2 YYEKEE, per germline (reference sequence). In nucleotides, the CDR3 is TGTGCCAGCAGAATGGAGGCCCTTGGGACTGAAGCTTTCTTT. This translates into CASRMEALGTEAFF.

This clonotype showed up many times. The J gene is TRBJ2-1, the V gene TRBV11-3; tentatively, D is TRBD2 (6 bases). Germline values: CDR1 SGHNT, CDR2 YENEEA. V was cut by 3 bases and J by 0 bases, with 12 bases left in between. There are 16 residues in the CDR3. The CDR3 sequence is CASSLEGTTSYNEQFF. The CDR3 coding sequence is TGTGCCAGCAGCTTGGAGGGGACGACCTCCTACAATGAGCAGTTCTTC. The whole variable domain, filled in from reference TRBV11-3 and TRBJ2-1, reads EAGVVQSPRYKIIEKKQPVAFWCNPISGHNTLYWYLQNLGQGPELLIRYENEEAVDDSQLPKDRFSAERLKGVDSTLKIQPAELGDSAVYLCASSLEGTTSYNEQFFGPGTRLTVL.

The sample holds many counts of this clonotype. V usage is TRBV20-1 and J usage is TRBJ1-1; D uncertain. The CDR3 has 15 residues. The ends were cut back, 0 bases at V and 1 base at J, with 12 bases in the middle. Germline loops: CDR1 DFQATT, CDR2 SNEGSKA (reference sequence). The CDR3 sequence is CSARDPGRSNTEAFF. The CDR3, as DNA: TGCAGTGCTAGAGACCCAGGACGGTCGAACACTGAAGCTTTCTTT.

This clonotype was observed at least ten times. J is TRBJ1-2 and V is TRBV20-1; no clear D. This CDR3 spans 13 amino acids. In germline, CDR1 is DFQATT, CDR2 SNEGSKA (reference sequence). V lost 6 bases to trimming and J lost 5 bases, with 16 bases between them. CDR3 residues: CSARVLARYGYTF. As DNA, the CDR3 is TGCAGTGCGCGAGTCTTAGCTCGGTATGGCTACACCTTC.

The V call is TRBV5-6, the J call TRBJ1-1; 7 bases are shared with TRBD1. V was pared by 3 bases and J by 5 bases, with 7 bases of the junction left unmatched. The CDR3 extends over 14 amino acids. Germline V lookup: CDR1 SGHDT, CDR2 YYEEEE. In DNA, the CDR3 is TGTGCCAGCAGCTGGAAGGGGGCGGGTACTGAAGCTTTCTTT. The encoded protein is CASSWKGAGTEAFF.

The genes are TRBV6-1 and TRBJ1-2, with 7 bases aligning to TRBD1. The CDR3 runs to 15 residues. V dropped 2 bases and J dropped 8; count of bases not matched to a gene: 11. Germline-derived CDR1 and CDR2 are MNHNS and SASEGT. The CDR3 here is CASSELGTEVNGYTF. DNA for the CDR3: TGTGCCAGCAGTGAATTGGGGACAGAAGTAAACGGCTACACCTTC.

CDR3 nucleotide sequence: TGTGCCAGCAGTGCACAGATAACCACAGATACGCAGTATTTT. Protein product: CASSAQITTDTQYF. V and J are TRBV7-3 and TRBJ2-3; D call uncertain. The germline V gene encodes CDR1 SGHTA and CDR2 FQGTGA. The CDR3 sequence is 14 residues long. The V end was cut by 6 bases, the J end by 2 bases, with 12 bases between.

This clonotype was counted a few times. The chain employs TRBV6-5 and TRBJ1-1; TRBD1 matches at 11 bases. CDR1 MNHEY and CDR2 SVGAGI come from the germline V gene. The length of the CDR3 is 16 residues. Trimming cost V 2 bases and J 4 bases; bases outside gene matches: 6. This CDR3 is CASSYRTGGSGTEAFF. CDR3 coding DNA: TGTGCCAGCAGTTACAGGACAGGGGGCAGTGGCACTGAAGCTTTCTTT.

Only a few counts were recorded for this clonotype. The rearrangement links TRBV20-1 to TRBJ2-3, with TRBD2 matching over 14 bases. CDR1 is DFQATT, CDR2 SNEGSKA, per germline (reference sequence). J was trimmed by 2 bases and V by 1 base; bases with no gene match: 8. The CDR3 runs to 18 residues. The CDR3 DNA is TGCAGTGCTAGAGCTCGGACTAGCGGGAGGAGGCTCACAGATACGCAGTATTTT. It translates to CSARARTSGRRLTDTQYF.

This clonotype occurred a few times. V is TRBV7-9 and J is TRBJ1-6; D ambiguous. Germline V gene data show CDR1 as SEHNR and CDR2 as FQNEAQ (reference sequence). This CDR3 is built from 13 residues. The V and J ends lost 2 bases and 10 bases respectively, with 9 bases between them. CDR3 region: CASSLMENSPLHF. In DNA, the CDR3 is TGTGCCAGCAGCTTAATGGAAAACTCACCCCTCCACTTT.

This clonotype was recorded at least ten times. The chain uses TRBV7-2 and TRBJ1-4; 7 positions agree with TRBD1. The length of the CDR3 is 14 residues. Trimming at V came to 5 bases and at J to 8 bases, leaving 8 bases not matched to a gene. Germline V gene lookup returns CDR1 SGHTA and CDR2 FQGNSA. The CDR3 is CASSPTGFGEKLFF. The CDR3 DNA reads as TGTGCCAGCAGCCCGACAGGGTTCGGAGAAAAACTGTTTTTT.

The chain employs TRBV7-9 and TRBJ2-3, with D possibly being TRBD1 (6 bases). CDR3 length: 16 residues. Per the germline V gene, CDR1 is SEHNR and CDR2 is FQNEAQ (reference sequence). V was clipped by 5 bases and J by 2 bases, with 17 bases between them. The CDR3 loop reads CASSQLQGINTDTQYF. CDR3 coding DNA: TGTGCCAGCAGCCAATTACAGGGTATAAACACAGATACGCAGTATTTT. The full variable domain, its missing parts supplied by reference TRBV7-9 and TRBJ2-3, is DTGVSQNPRHKITKRGQNVTFRCDPISEHNRLYWYRQTLGQGPEFLTYFQNEAQLEKSRLLSDRFSAERPKGSFSTLEIQRTEQGDSAMYLCASSQLQGINTDTQYFGPGTRLTVL.

This clonotype has ten or more counts. The V call is TRBV7-9, the J call TRBJ2-7; 8 bases align to TRBD2. V shed 3 bases and J 0 bases; nucleotides not matched to a gene: 7. The CDR3 has 16 residues. Germline values: CDR1 SEHNR, CDR2 FQNEAQ (reference sequence). The CDR3 DNA sequence: TGTGCCAGCAGCTTTTTGGGACTAGGTAGCTCCTACGAGCAGTACTTC. Protein sequence: CASSFLGLGSSYEQYF.